This T cell receptor beta chain was retrieved from a study of T-cell reconstitution after alpha-beta-depleted transplantation in children. This clonotype was counted a few times. V was pared by 2 bases and J by 6 bases, with 13 bases between. The CDR3 has 15 residues. Germline-derived CDR1 and CDR2 are MNHEY and SMNVEV (reference sequence). Library preparation (for TCRbeta) was performed with unique molecular identifiers. One entry per CDR3 protein results from TCRdb running MiXCR on the PCR reads. The sample has about 610,000 distinct CDR3 sequences, over 9.5% seen once. The V and J genes are TRBV27 and TRBJ2-2, with D perhaps matching TRBD1 or TRBD2 (5 bases each). The input for sequencing was PBMCs from the stem cell graft donor, taken from the stem cell graft. The clonotype comes from a human donor who donated a stem cell graft to a child with acute myeloid leukemia. CDR3 amino acids: CASSLGQGRPGELFF. CDR3 nucleotide sequence: TGTGCCAGCAGTTTAGGTCAGGGACGGCCCGGGGAGCTGTTTTTT.